The source of this TCR beta chain is a study of T-cell memory formation after mild COVID-19. Study results and limitations: Contracting clones localized mainly to CM and EM when CD4+ and mainly to EMRA when CD8+. Memory from before infection featured some responding clones, which suggests cross-reactive memory joined.

The CDR3 length is 15 residues. Trimming cost V 3 bases and J 2 bases; bases outside gene matches: 6. The germline V gene has CDR1 SGHVS and CDR2 FNYEAQ. 5'RACE, which relied on constant-segment primers, yielded TCR alpha and TCR beta cDNA libraries carrying sample barcodes and UMIs. Each CDR3 protein is one row after TCRdb ran MiXCR on the 5' RACE reads. The sample holds 410,000 or so distinct CDR3 sequences, about 22% seen once. A remark on this clonotype: Antigen specificity is unknown.

The clonotype comes from an adult woman who had mild COVID-19 (a few samples of this study predate the infection). Cell type and time point are not known. The material sequenced was PBMCs or a T cell subset sorted from them (not recorded which). V gene TRBV7-6 combines with J gene TRBJ2-5; TRBD2 agrees at 7 bases. DNA of the CDR3: TGTGCCAGCAGCTTTAGCGGGTCGGGGCAAGAGACCCAGTACTTC. As protein: CASSFSGSGQETQYF.